This note documents a single T cell receptor (beta chain) sequence. The germline CDR1 and CDR2 sequences are MNHEY and SVGAGI. CDR3 length: 16 residues. Trimming cost V 2 bases and J 0 bases, with 14 bases left between them. This specimen comes from a study of T cell changes during pregnancy in multiple sclerosis. Here immunoSEQ multiplex PCR was the method, and the copy in TCRdb shows in-frame clones only, minus some. The table lists tens of thousands of clones, around nine tenths of them singletons. The sequence was obtained from a female donor in good health, enrolled as a control in a pregnancy study. This chain uses TRBV6-5 with TRBJ2-7, with D possibly TRBD2 on 5 matching bases. The material sequenced was CD4+ T cells from peripheral blood mononuclear cells, taken in the third trimester of pregnancy. CDR3 sequence (DNA): TGTGCCAGCAGTTACGGTTGGGCAGCGGTCTCCTACGAGCAGTACTTC. Translated: CASSYGWAAVSYEQYF.